These T cell receptor beta chains were read from a single sample in a study of cytomegalovirus exposure and HLA in healthy donors. Sequenced by immunoSEQ multiplex PCR; TCRdb stores in-frame clones only, minus some. The sample holds about 120,000 clones, 75% to 90% seen once. The sample consisted of PBMCs. These receptor sequences come from a woman aged 18-30 years in good health and CMV-seronegative. Both conserved end residues are part of each CDR3.

v_call,j_call,cdr3_length,cdr3_aa
TRBV5-1,TRBJ2-3,15,CASSLRQGSTDTQYF
TRBV28,TRBJ2-7,12,CASRWGDYEQYF
TRBV29-1,TRBJ2-3,14,CSVERTGAADTQYF
TRBV6-1,TRBJ2-5,13,CASSEWSEETQYF
TRBV6-5,TRBJ2-3,15,CASSSRGPSTDTQYF
TRBV15,TRBJ2-3,16,CATTKRTAGSTDTQYF
TRBV10-3,TRBJ2-5,15,CAISRVYPRIETQYF
TRBV27,TRBJ1-1,12,CASSGWGGMAFF
TRBV27,TRBJ2-4,15,CASSSGTRGGDIQYF
TRBV7-8,TRBJ2-1,15,CASSQRLAGVDEQFF
TRBV19,TRBJ2-2,11,CASSTIGELFF
TRBV11-2,TRBJ2-5,14,CASSERGGWETQYF
TRBV11-3,TRBJ2-5,17,CASSSVVGLAGVETQYF
TRBV6-5,TRBJ1-1,13,CASKVAPNTEAFF
TRBV7-9,TRBJ2-7,13,CASRPGLLYEQYF
TRBV7-9,TRBJ2-7,17,CASSPSSDRWSSYEQYF
TRBV19,TRBJ2-5,17,CASSIMLAGEGRETQYF
TRBV15,TRBJ2-1,15,CATSREGLGGNEQFF
TRBV7-9,TRBJ2-1,15,CASSGAAAGDNEQFF
TRBV2,TRBJ2-7,11,CASSDREEQYF
TRBV27,TRBJ2-7,15,CASSLESSGSDEQYF
TRBV19,TRBJ2-3,13,CASWTGGTDTQYF
TRBV21-1,TRBJ2-7,15,CASSKRPSLLGEQYF
TRBV7-9,TRBJ2-7,16,CASSFGLAGAYHEQYF
TRBV11-2,TRBJ2-1,14,CASSLVGNRHEQFF
TRBV4-1,TRBJ1-4,15,CASSLAGGRNEKLFF
TRBV7-9,TRBJ2-7,14,CASSPVGGRDEQYF
TRBV2,TRBJ2-7,11,CASHGAHEQYF
TRBV10-1,TRBJ1-1,15,CASSDTAAVRTEAFF
TRBV4-1,TRBJ2-7,16,CASSQHASDRGSEQYF
TRBV14,TRBJ2-7,15,CASSQDLLAGVEQYF
TRBV7-9,TRBJ2-2,15,CASRPSRWGAGELFF
TRBV7-8,TRBJ1-1,17,CASSLEVRQGLNTEAFF
TRBV6-4,TRBJ2-3,15,CASSGTSGGADTQYF
TRBV18,TRBJ1-5,15,CASSEGQNSNQPQHF
TRBV29-1,TRBJ2-2,14,CSAEDRGLNGELFF
TRBV14,TRBJ2-1,15,CASRIGGRSGNEQFF
TRBV19,TRBJ2-7,16,CASSAFRDRGYYEQYF
TRBV19,TRBJ2-2,16,CASSRSGVLGTGELFF